These 32 T cell receptor beta chains were sequenced from one sample in a study of T cell responses to AZD1222 COVID-19 vaccine. Sequenced by immunoSEQ multiplex PCR; TCRdb stores in-frame clones only, minus some. This table has about 150,000 clones, approximately 90% appearing once. The sequences come from peripheral blood, collected 28 days after the second AZD1222 dose. Receptors originate from an adult who received the AZD1222 COVID-19 vaccine.

This clone was detected only a few times. This chain uses TRBV7-2 with TRBJ2-6, with 11 bases identical to TRBD2. The V gene end was trimmed by 4 bases and the J gene end by 2 bases; junction bases not matched to a gene: 1. The germline V gene encodes CDR1 SGHTA and CDR2 FQGNSA. The CDR3 has 16 residues. Here the CDR3 DNA reads TGTGCCAGCAGCTCTAGCGGGGGGACTGGGGCCAACGTCCTGACTTTC. This translates into CASSSSGGTGANVLTF.

The V gene is TRBV15, the J gene TRBJ2-7, with D maybe TRBD2 (6 bases). Deletions cut 0 bases from V and 9 bases from J, with 18 bases between. CDR1 is LNHNV and CDR2 is YYDKDF in the germline V gene (reference sequence). The CDR3 is 15 amino acids. DNA of the CDR3: TGTGCCACCAGCAGAGATCGGAGGGCAGAGCCTCGGCAGTACTTC. It yields the protein CATSRDRRAEPRQYF.

This chain connects TRBV2 to TRBJ1-6; tentative D call: TRBD1 (5 bases). CDR1 is SNHLY and CDR2 is FYNNEI in the germline V gene. V shed 6 bases and J shed 7 bases, with 16 bases lying between them. The CDR3 extends over 15 amino acids. Here the CDR3 reads CASSPGLSSNSPLHF. The CDR3 coding sequence is TGTGCCAGCAGCCCAGGGTTGTCGTCGAATTCACCCCTCCACTTT.

V gene TRBV12-5 combines with J gene TRBJ2-3; 7 nucleotides line up with TRBD1. Germline V gives CDR1 LGHNT, CDR2 FRNRAP. This CDR3 spans 12 amino acids. Germline trimming cut 5 bases from V and 9 bases from J; bases unmatched to any gene: 5. The CDR3, as DNA: TGTGCTAGTGGTCCTGGACAGGAGACGCAGTATTTT. The encoded protein is CASGPGQETQYF.

The rearrangement joins TRBV6-1 to TRBJ2-3; 10 bases are shared with TRBD2. This CDR3 contains 17 residues. Trimming removed 2 bases from V and 4 bases from J; junction bases left unmatched: 9. CDR1 is MNHNS and CDR2 is SASEGT in the germline V gene. The CDR3 bases are TGTGCCAGCAGTGAATGGAAGCTAGCGGGGGCCCCAGATACGCAGTATTTT. Encoded protein: CASSEWKLAGAPDTQYF.

The chain combines TRBV6-5 with TRBJ2-1; D may be TRBD1 or TRBD2 (5 bases each). CDR1 is MNHEY and CDR2 is SVGAGI in the germline V gene. V lost 7 bases to trimming and J lost 6 bases, with 16 bases between them. There are 14 residues in the CDR3. DNA of the CDR3: TGTGCCAGCAAGAGGGCAGGGCCCAGCAATGAGCAGTTCTTC. It translates to CASKRAGPSNEQFF.

The chain uses TRBV27 and TRBJ2-2; D perhaps matches TRBD1 (6 bases). The CDR3 loop spans 19 amino acids. Germline values: CDR1 MNHEY, CDR2 SMNVEV (reference sequence). Trimming took 1 base from V and 7 from J, leaving 25 bases between them. This chain's CDR3 is CASSLFAPGANLVLGELFF. Written as DNA, the CDR3 is TGTGCCAGCAGTTTATTTGCCCCAGGGGCTAATCTCGTTCTCGGGGAGCTGTTTTTT.

The CDR3 nucleotides are TGTGCCAGCAGCTCGATACCCGACACCGGGGAGCTGTTTTTT. It translates to CASSSIPDTGELFF. The chain employs TRBV7-2 and TRBJ2-2; no clear D gene. Germline V gene sequence: CDR1 SGHTA, CDR2 FQGNSA. This CDR3 is built from 14 residues. Trimming pared 4 bases from V and 3 bases from J, leaving 9 bases between.

The V call is TRBV6-1, the J call TRBJ1-5; 9 bases align to TRBD1. The V gene end was trimmed by 6 bases and the J gene end by 6 bases; junction bases not matched to a gene: 6. Germline V CDR1 and CDR2: MNHNS, SASEGT. CDR3 size: 14 residues. CDR3 DNA: TGTGCCAGCAGCGAACAGGGGGCGGGTCAGCCCCAGCATTTT. It translates to CASSEQGAGQPQHF.

DNA of the CDR3: TGTGCCAGCAGCCCCAGGGGGAGCATTCAGTACTTC. Translating it yields CASSPRGSIQYF. This chain links TRBV11-2 with TRBJ2-4; TRBD1 matches at 7 bases. The germline V gene has CDR1 SGHAT and CDR2 FQNNGV. With 5 bases clipped from V and 9 bases from J, the junction kept 4 bases outside the gene matches. This CDR3 is 12 amino acids long.

This sequence joins TRBV10-3 and TRBJ1-1; 8 nucleotides agree with TRBD1. V lost 5 bases, J lost 3 bases, and 14 bases stayed unmatched. The CDR3 runs to 17 residues. Germline CDR1 is ENHRY and CDR2 is SYGVKD. CDR3 region: CAISSSLQGVGDTEAFF. CDR3 nucleotides: TGTGCCATCAGTTCTTCACTACAGGGGGTGGGGGACACTGAAGCTTTCTTT.

The chain couples TRBV6-5 to TRBJ1-1, with a tentative D call TRBD1 (5 bases). Per the germline V gene, CDR1 is MNHEY and CDR2 is SVGAGI. This CDR3 has 15 amino acids. V was trimmed by 0 bases and J by 5 bases, leaving 13 bases between them. CDR3 DNA sequence: TGTGCCAGCAGTTACTCGATGGGGGGAGGGACTGAAGCTTTCTTT. Its protein is CASSYSMGGGTEAFF.

The V gene is TRBV5-4, the J gene TRBJ2-3, with 9 bases matching TRBD1. Germline CDR1 is SGHNT and CDR2 is YYREEE (reference sequence). The CDR3 is 15 residues long. V shed 0 bases and J 5 bases; nucleotides not matched to a gene: 4. CDR3 sequence (DNA): TGTGCCAGCAGCTTGGGAGGACAGGGGCGAGATACGCAGTATTTT. This sequence encodes CASSLGGQGRDTQYF.

The V and J genes are TRBV15 and TRBJ2-3, with 7 bases fitting TRBD2. V dropped 5 bases and J dropped 4; count of bases not matched to a gene: 6. The CDR3 has 14 residues. Germline-derived CDR1 and CDR2 are LNHNV and YYDKDF (reference sequence). In nucleotides, the CDR3 is TGTGCCACCAGCGGGATACTAGCGCCAGATACGCAGTATTTT. It is translated as CATSGILAPDTQYF.

This chain uses TRBV19 with TRBJ1-5; D uncertain. Deletions cut 10 bases from V and 0 bases from J, with 25 bases between. CDR1 LNHDA and CDR2 SQIVND come from the germline V gene (reference sequence). This CDR3 is built from 18 residues. The CDR3 region is CATRLGEGRAYSNQPQHF. CDR3 sequence (DNA): TGTGCCACACGACTGGGAGAGGGCCGAGCCTATAGCAATCAGCCCCAGCATTTT.

This clone was observed once. This chain connects TRBV3-1 (or the pseudogene TRBV3-2) to TRBJ1-3; possibly TRBD1 for D (5 bases). The CDR3 is 13 residues long. The V end was cut by 2 bases, the J end by 7 bases, with 9 bases between. CDR1 is LGHDT, CDR2 YNNKEL, per germline (reference sequence). In DNA, the CDR3 is TGTGCCAGCAGCCAATCGCAGGGCAACACCATATATTTT. Translation: CASSQSQGNTIYF.

This clone was seen just once. The chain recombines TRBV5-1 with TRBJ1-5; perhaps TRBD1 as D (5 bases). V gave up 3 bases and J gave up 4 bases, with 17 bases separating them. The V gene's germline CDR1 is SGHRS and CDR2 YFSETQ. The length of the CDR3 is 16 residues. CDR3 in DNA: TGCGCCAGCAGCTGGGGTCTCGGGGGAGGGAATCAGCCCCAGCATTTT. This translates into CASSWGLGGGNQPQHF.

The V gene is TRBV19, the J gene TRBJ1-4; 10 nucleotides agree with TRBD1. The germline V gene encodes CDR1 LNHDA and CDR2 SQIVND (reference sequence). This CDR3 spans 15 amino acids. V lost 4 bases and J lost 6; bases outside the gene matches: 5. The CDR3: CASSTPGTGDEKLFF. The CDR3 region has the DNA TGTGCCAGTAGTACCCCAGGGACAGGGGATGAAAAACTGTTTTTT.

The rearrangement uses TRBV27 and TRBJ2-3; 7 bases agree with TRBD1. CDR1 and CDR2 (germline): MNHEY, SMNVEV (reference sequence). Trimming removed 6 bases from V and 9 bases from J; junction bases left unmatched: 12. The CDR3 has 14 amino acids. CDR3 nucleotide sequence: TGTGCCAGCAGCAGACAGGGACAGAGGAGGACGCAGTATTTT. Residues: CASSRQGQRRTQYF.

The chain joins TRBV7-9 to TRBJ1-1, with a possible D match to TRBD1 (5 bases). Between the trimmed V and J ends, which lost 5 bases and 5 bases, there was a span of 21 bases. The CDR3 sequence is 16 residues long. CDR1 is SEHNR and CDR2 is FQNEAQ in the germline V gene (reference sequence). In DNA form, the CDR3 reads TGTGCCAGCAGCGGGAGGGGCAGACCTATGGGAACTGAAGCTTTCTTT. It encodes CASSGRGRPMGTEAFF.

The gene calls are TRBV30 and TRBJ1-3; D remains unclear. Per the germline V gene, CDR1 is GTSNPN and CDR2 is SVGIG (reference sequence). V was shortened by 1 base and J by 4 bases, with 8 bases between the two germline ends. The CDR3 has 13 residues. The CDR3 DNA sequence: TGTGCCTGGAGTGAGGGATCCGGAAACACCATATATTTT. Its translation: CAWSEGSGNTIYF.

The chain links TRBV7-9 to TRBJ2-7; D not certain. Trimming removed 0 bases at V and 2 bases at J, with 11 bases between. The CDR3 runs to 15 residues. Per the germline V gene, CDR1 is SEHNR and CDR2 is FQNEAQ (reference sequence). The CDR3 loop reads CASSLARPFAYEQYF. The CDR3 region has the DNA TGTGCCAGCAGCTTAGCACGGCCGTTTGCCTACGAGCAGTACTTC. The full variable domain, in which reference TRBV7-9 and TRBJ2-7 provide the parts outside the CDR3, is DTGVSQNPRHKITKRGQNVTFRCDPISEHNRLYWYRQTLGQGPEFLTYFQNEAQLEKSRLLSDRFSAERPKGSFSTLEIQRTEQGDSAMYLCASSLARPFAYEQYFGPGTRLTVT.

This clone has only a few counts. V is TRBV5-6 and J is TRBJ2-2, with 8 nucleotides matching TRBD2. Germline V gene lookup returns CDR1 SGHDT and CDR2 YYEEEE. After removal of 3 bases from V and 2 bases from J, the junction contained 9 bases not matched to a gene. This CDR3 is built from 17 residues. In DNA, the CDR3 is TGTGCCAGCAGCTCCGGAATAGCGGGGATAAACACCGGGGAGCTGTTTTTT. It is translated as CASSSGIAGINTGELFF.

CDR3 sequence (DNA): TGTGCCAGCAGCATCGGTCGGGACAGGGGGACCTACGAGCAGTACTTC. This translates into CASSIGRDRGTYEQYF. The rearrangement uses TRBV7-9 and TRBJ2-7; 11 positions match TRBD1. V lost 5 bases and J lost 2; bases outside the gene matches: 8. Germline CDR1 is SEHNR and CDR2 is FQNEAQ (reference sequence). This CDR3 has 16 residues.

This clone was seen once. The chain joins TRBV5-1 to TRBJ2-2; maybe TRBD1 (5 bases). The V end lost 3 bases, the J end lost 0 bases, and 6 bases lay between the germline ends. The CDR3 contains 14 residues. Germline values: CDR1 SGHRS, CDR2 YFSETQ. CDR3 amino acids: CASSWGPNTGELFF. The CDR3 coding sequence is TGCGCCAGCAGCTGGGGCCCGAACACCGGGGAGCTGTTTTTT.

CDR3 residues: CASSQEWDPSGNEQFF. The CDR3 DNA reads as TGTGCCAGCAGCCAAGAGTGGGACCCTTCAGGCAATGAGCAGTTCTTC. J is TRBJ2-1 and V is TRBV3-1 (or the pseudogene TRBV3-2); D may match TRBD1 or TRBD2 (5 bases each). CDR3 length: 16 amino acids. From germline, CDR1 is LGHDT and CDR2 YNNKEL (reference sequence). The V end was cut by 0 bases, the J end by 6 bases, with 15 bases between.

V is TRBV15 and J is TRBJ2-2, with 8 bases that match TRBD1. This CDR3 has 15 residues. V lost 6 bases, J lost 3 bases, and 6 bases stayed unmatched. Germline CDR1 is LNHNV and CDR2 is YYDKDF (reference sequence). The CDR3 DNA reads as TGTGCCACCAGGAAGGACAGGGAGGACACCGGGGAGCTGTTTTTT. This codes for CATRKDREDTGELFF.

The chain carries TRBV7-9 and TRBJ1-2, with D possibly TRBD1 on 5 matching bases. The CDR3 extends over 15 amino acids. Per the germline V gene, CDR1 is SEHNR and CDR2 is FQNEAQ (reference sequence). V dropped 0 bases and J dropped 1 base, with 9 bases sitting between them. The CDR3 DNA sequence: TGTGCCAGCAGCTTAGCCCCGGACATTAACTATGGCTACACCTTC. It specifies CASSLAPDINYGYTF.

The chain is built from TRBV3-1 (or the pseudogene TRBV3-2) and TRBJ1-2, with 10 bases aligning to TRBD1. The length of the CDR3 is 15 residues. The germline gives CDR1 LGHDT, CDR2 YNNKEL (reference sequence). V lost 4 bases, J lost 2 bases, and 4 bases stayed unmatched. The chain's CDR3 is CASSRSTGGNYGYTF. The CDR3 DNA is TGTGCCAGCAGCCGCTCGACAGGGGGCAACTATGGCTACACCTTC.

The gene calls are TRBV11-2 and TRBJ1-1; no firm D call. The V gene lost 5 bases and the J gene lost 1 base, with 11 bases spanning the gap. CDR3 length: 14 amino acids. CDR1 and CDR2 (germline): SGHAT, FQNNGV. CDR3 bases: TGTGCCAGCAGCCTCCCGGGGAGGAACACTGAAGCTTTCTTT. Translation gives CASSLPGRNTEAFF.

J is TRBJ2-1 and V is TRBV7-3; 16 positions agree with TRBD2. CDR1 is SGHTA, CDR2 FQGTGA, per germline. J gave up 6 bases and V 5 bases, and 10 bases lay outside the gene matches. The CDR3 contains 18 residues. The CDR3 DNA reads TGTGCCAGCAGCCCCCTCGGGACTAGCGGGAGGGCCGTCAATGAGCAGTTCTTC. Its protein product is CASSPLGTSGRAVNEQFF. The full variable domain, completed using reference TRBV7-3 and TRBJ2-1, is GAGVSQTPSNKVTEKGKYVELRCDPISGHTALYWYRQSLGQGPEFLIYFQGTGAADDSGLPNDRFFAVRPEGSVSTLKIQRTERGDSAVYLCASSPLGTSGRAVNEQFFGPGTRLTVL.

The gene calls are TRBV6-5 and TRBJ2-5, with 7 bases that match TRBD1. Germline V gene lookup returns CDR1 MNHEY and CDR2 SVGAGI. The CDR3 runs to 14 residues. V lost 8 bases, J lost 5 bases, and 11 bases stayed unmatched. In nucleotides, the CDR3 is TGTGCCAGCGGTCAGACAGGGTTCGGGGAGACCCAGTACTTC. Amino acid sequence: CASGQTGFGETQYF.